The next 21 T cell receptor beta chains were all read from a single sample in a study of human T cells and chemical hapten exposure. The time point is: patch test 3, about 24 weeks after DPC sensitization. Treatment defined: therapeutic diphenylcyclopropenone sensitization with weekly scalp DPC. TCRdb used MiXCR to reprocess the RACE reads, holding one entry per CDR3 protein. This sample carries about 200,000 distinct CDR3 sequences, around 25% of them seen once, and the ten largest clones take 2.5%. The sample was whole blood, taken in connection with sensitization to the hapten diphenylcyclopropenone (DPC). The source of these receptors is a woman aged 40 to 50 with alopecia areata. Some clones in this sample may be carry-over from other donors' samples.

The chain couples TRBV4-2 to TRBJ2-3; TRBD2 might be the D (6 bases). V lost 0 bases and J 1 base, leaving 14 bases between the germline ends. CDR3 length equals 17 residues. Germline CDR1 reads LGHNA; CDR2 reads YNFKEQ. CDR3 sequence reads: CASSQDGGRLGTDTQYF. The CDR3 bases are TGTGCCAGCAGCCAAGATGGGGGGAGGCTTGGCACAGATACGCAGTATTTT.

This clonotype was counted many times. The rearrangement links TRBV5-1 to TRBJ2-1, with TRBD2 identical over 7 bases. The CDR3 runs to 16 residues. The germline V gene encodes CDR1 SGHRS and CDR2 YFSETQ. V lost 1 base to trimming and J lost 10 bases; unmatched junction nucleotides: 14. The CDR3 sequence is CASSLMGREKGQEQFF. The CDR3 region has the DNA TGCGCCAGCAGCTTGATGGGGCGGGAGAAGGGGCAGGAGCAGTTCTTC.

The V gene is TRBV10-3, the J gene TRBJ1-4; D is perhaps TRBD1 (5 bases). Germline V lookup: CDR1 ENHRY, CDR2 SYGVKD. This CDR3 is built from 15 residues. Trimming left V 0 bases short and J 8 bases short, with 13 bases between. The CDR3 nucleotides read TGTGCCATCAGTGAGTCGAAAGGGGCCGGGGAAAAACTGTTTTTT. Its translation is CAISESKGAGEKLFF.

The chain couples TRBV6-2 or TRBV6-3 to TRBJ1-1; 8 bases are shared with TRBD1. The CDR3 sequence is 16 residues long. V lost 2 bases and J lost 1; bases outside the gene matches: 6. Germline CDR1 reads MNHEY; CDR2 reads SVGEGT. The CDR3 here is CASSYLTGTGNTEAFF. CDR3 nucleotides: TGTGCCAGCAGTTACCTAACCGGGACAGGGAACACTGAAGCTTTCTTT.

The sample holds a few counts of this clonotype. This chain links TRBV28 with TRBJ2-5; 12 bases are shared with TRBD2. The V gene end was trimmed by 3 bases and the J gene end by 3 bases; junction bases not matched to a gene: 5. The V gene's germline CDR1 is MDHEN and CDR2 SYDVKM. This CDR3 spans 16 amino acids. CDR3 bases: TGTGCCAGCAGTTTGCCCCGGACTAGCGGGAAAGAGACCCAGTACTTC. Residues: CASSLPRTSGKETQYF.

This clonotype has a count of ten or more. The V call is TRBV20-1, the J call TRBJ1-3; D gene uncertain. This CDR3 is 13 amino acids long. With 6 bases removed from V and 2 bases from J, the gap between germline ends came to 11 bases. Germline CDR1 reads DFQATT; CDR2 reads SNEGSKA (reference sequence). In DNA, the CDR3 is TGCAGTGCCGAGACCGGTGCTGGAAACACCATATATTTT. Protein product: CSAETGAGNTIYF.

The J gene is TRBJ2-2, the V gene TRBV29-1, with D perhaps TRBD2 (6 bases). The CDR3 runs to 14 residues. The V gene lost 3 bases and the J gene lost 5 bases, with 13 bases spanning the gap. The germline V gene has CDR1 SQVTM and CDR2 ANQGSEA. CDR3 protein: CSVDGGDGTGELFF. CDR3 in DNA: TGCAGCGTTGACGGGGGTGATGGGACCGGGGAGCTGTTTTTT.

The CDR3 here is CSATSASSYEQYF. The CDR3 DNA is TGCAGTGCTACTAGCGCGTCTTCCTACGAGCAGTACTTC. The chain links TRBV20-1 to TRBJ2-7; D perhaps matches TRBD2 (6 bases). CDR1 is DFQATT, CDR2 SNEGSKA, per germline (reference sequence). The CDR3 covers 13 residues. V was cut by 4 bases and J by 1 base, with 11 bases left in between.

This clonotype has more than one count but fewer than ten. The chain uses TRBV19 and TRBJ2-1; D possibly matches TRBD1 or TRBD2 (5 bases each). Germline V gene sequence: CDR1 LNHDA, CDR2 SQIVND (reference sequence). This CDR3 region has 16 residues. V was clipped by 4 bases and J by 7 bases, with 20 bases between them. The CDR3 region is CASSRGSIRTGNEQFF. Written as DNA, the CDR3 is TGTGCCAGTAGTAGGGGGTCCATCCGCACTGGGAATGAGCAGTTCTTC.

The chain carries TRBV5-1 and TRBJ2-3, with 10 bases fitting TRBD2. After removal of 2 bases from V and 2 bases from J, the junction contained 5 bases not matched to a gene. This CDR3 region has 16 residues. CDR1 is SGHRS, CDR2 YFSETQ, per germline. The CDR3 DNA reads as TGCGCCAGCAGCTTTTTACTAGCGGGAACCACAGATACGCAGTATTTT. Its translation: CASSFLLAGTTDTQYF. Variable domain in full (rest from reference TRBV5-1 and TRBJ2-3): KAGVTQTPRYLIKTRGQQVTLSCSPISGHRSVSWYQQTPGQGLQFLFEYFSETQRNKGNFPGRFSGRQFSNSRSEMNVSTLELGDSALYLCASSFLLAGTTDTQYFGPGTRLTVL.

The chain is built from TRBV9 and TRBJ2-3, with D hard to call. The germline V gene has CDR1 SGDLS and CDR2 YYNGEE. CDR3 size: 12 residues. V gave up 4 bases and J gave up 5 bases, with 8 bases separating them. As DNA, the CDR3 is TGTGCCAGCAGCAAAGCCGGAGATACGCAGTATTTT. It codes for CASSKAGDTQYF.

The chain recombines TRBV10-2 with TRBJ1-2; D is unclear. The CDR3 is made up of 16 amino acids. Germline V CDR1 and CDR2: WSHSY, SAAADI. The V and J ends lost 0 bases and 2 bases respectively, with 13 bases between them. CDR3: CASSESGGPVNYGYTF. As DNA, the CDR3 is TGCGCCAGCAGTGAGTCGGGAGGGCCGGTAAACTATGGCTACACCTTC.

This clonotype appeared many times. J is TRBJ2-7 and V is TRBV4-3, with 11 bases identical to TRBD1. J lost 6 bases, V lost 4 bases, and 2 bases had no gene match. CDR3 length: 13 residues. Germline CDR1 reads LGHNA; CDR2 reads YSLEER. CDR3: CASSPGTGGEQYF. For the CDR3, the DNA is TGCGCCAGCAGCCCCGGGACAGGGGGCGAGCAGTACTTC.

The chain combines TRBV4-1 with TRBJ2-1; D assignment may be TRBD1 or TRBD2 (6 bases each). Germline CDR1 and CDR2: MGHRA and YSYEKL. The CDR3 sequence is 14 residues long. Trimming stripped 1 base from V and 7 bases from J, with 11 bases between. CDR3 residues: CASSQVGGMNEQFF. CDR3 nucleotides: TGCGCCAGCAGCCAAGTAGGGGGGATGAATGAGCAGTTCTTC.

This clonotype was seen more than once but under ten times. The chain links TRBV5-1 to TRBJ2-2; TRBD1 matches 11 bases. CDR3 length: 18 amino acids. Trimming at V came to 7 bases and at J to 0 bases, leaving 11 bases not matched to a gene. In germline, CDR1 is SGHRS, CDR2 YFSETQ. The CDR3 DNA sequence: TGCGCCAGCCGAAGCCGGGACAGGGGGATTGCGAACACCGGGGAGCTGTTTTTT. It codes for CASRSRDRGIANTGELFF.

Only a few counts were recorded for this clonotype. V usage is TRBV20-1 and J usage is TRBJ2-2; 10 nucleotides match TRBD1. The CDR3 consists of 16 residues. The germline V gene encodes CDR1 DFQATT and CDR2 SNEGSKA (reference sequence). With V trimmed by 1 base and J by 4 bases, 6 bases remained unmatched. CDR3 sequence (DNA): TGCAGTGCTAGAGCGACAGGGGGCTTATTCACCGGGGAGCTGTTTTTT. It specifies CSARATGGLFTGELFF.

The chain uses TRBV4-3 and TRBJ2-7; D may correspond to TRBD1 or TRBD2 (5 bases each). Between the trimmed V and J ends, which lost 1 base and 0 bases, there was a span of 10 bases. This CDR3 is 15 amino acids long. The germline CDR1 and CDR2 sequences are LGHNA and YSLEER. CDR3 nucleotides: TGCGCCAGCAGCCAAGCGGCAGGGAGCTCCTACGAGCAGTACTTC. This encodes CASSQAAGSSYEQYF.

In its sample, this clonotype was seen a few times. V usage is TRBV5-4 and J usage is TRBJ2-7, with D perhaps being TRBD1 or TRBD2 (6 bases each). V was trimmed by 4 bases and J by 4 bases, leaving 15 bases between them. Germline loops: CDR1 SGHNT, CDR2 YYREEE (reference sequence). CDR3 length: 14 amino acids. The DNA of the CDR3 is TGTGCCAGCAGCGGCGGGACAACCTTTTACGAGCAGTACTTC. This encodes CASSGGTTFYEQYF.

The V gene is TRBV20-1, the J gene TRBJ1-6; no reliable D call. Between the trimmed V and J ends, which lost 6 bases and 7 bases, there was a span of 19 bases. There are 15 residues in the CDR3. Germline V gene sequence: CDR1 DFQATT, CDR2 SNEGSKA (reference sequence). The CDR3 is CSATVPLGRNSPLHF. The CDR3 nucleotides are TGCAGTGCGACCGTCCCGCTAGGGCGAAATTCACCCCTCCACTTT.

This clonotype was seen a handful of times. This chain joins TRBV27 and TRBJ1-6; D perhaps matches TRBD1 (5 bases). Trimming stripped 4 bases from V and 12 bases from J, with 7 bases between. Germline CDR1 is MNHEY and CDR2 is SMNVEV (reference sequence). This CDR3 is 11 amino acids long. The CDR3 region has the DNA TGTGCCAGCAGTTCCCAGGGACCCCTCCACTTT. It encodes CASSSQGPLHF.

This clonotype has a handful of counts. The V and J genes are TRBV6-5 and TRBJ1-3, with D uncertain. This CDR3 is 14 amino acids long. V lost 5 bases and J 2 bases, leaving 10 bases between the germline ends. Germline-derived CDR1 and CDR2 are MNHEY and SVGAGI. The CDR3 nucleotides are TGTGCCAGCAGTCGTGGAATTGCTGGAAACACCATATATTTT. It translates to CASSRGIAGNTIYF.